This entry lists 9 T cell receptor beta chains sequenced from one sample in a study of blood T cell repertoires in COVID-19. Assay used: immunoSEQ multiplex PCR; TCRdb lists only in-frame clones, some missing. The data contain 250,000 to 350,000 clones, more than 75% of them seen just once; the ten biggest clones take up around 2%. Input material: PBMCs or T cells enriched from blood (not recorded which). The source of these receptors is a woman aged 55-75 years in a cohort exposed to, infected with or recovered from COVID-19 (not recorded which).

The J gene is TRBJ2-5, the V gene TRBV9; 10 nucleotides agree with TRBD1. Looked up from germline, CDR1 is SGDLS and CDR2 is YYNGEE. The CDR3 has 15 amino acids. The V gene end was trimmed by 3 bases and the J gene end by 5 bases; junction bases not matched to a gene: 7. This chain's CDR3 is CASSAGTGAFETQYF. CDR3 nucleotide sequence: TGTGCCAGCAGCGCCGGGACAGGGGCTTTTGAGACCCAGTACTTC.

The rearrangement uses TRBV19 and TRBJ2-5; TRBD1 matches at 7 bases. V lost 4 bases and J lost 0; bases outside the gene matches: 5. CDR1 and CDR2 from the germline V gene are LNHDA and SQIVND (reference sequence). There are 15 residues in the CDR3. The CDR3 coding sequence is TGTGCCAGTAGTACGGGGACAGTAAACCAAGAGACCCAGTACTTC. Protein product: CASSTGTVNQETQYF. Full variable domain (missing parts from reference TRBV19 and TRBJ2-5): DGGITQSPKYLFRKEGQNVTLSCEQNLNHDAMYWYRQDPGQGLRLIYYSQIVNDFQKGDIAEGYSVSREKKESFPLTVTSAQKNPTAFYLCASSTGTVNQETQYFGPGTRLLVL.

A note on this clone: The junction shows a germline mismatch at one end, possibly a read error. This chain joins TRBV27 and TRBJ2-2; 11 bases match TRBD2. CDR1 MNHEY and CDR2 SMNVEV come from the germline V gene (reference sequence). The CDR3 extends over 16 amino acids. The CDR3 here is CASSSLTSGNAGELFF. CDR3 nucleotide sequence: TGTGCCAGCAGTTCCCTGACTAGCGGGAACGCCGGGGAGCTGTTTTTT.

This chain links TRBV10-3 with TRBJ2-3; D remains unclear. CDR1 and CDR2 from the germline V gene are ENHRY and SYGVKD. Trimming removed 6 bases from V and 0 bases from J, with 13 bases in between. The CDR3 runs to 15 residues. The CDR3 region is CAISTLESSTDTQYF. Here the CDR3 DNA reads TGTGCCATCAGCACCTTGGAGTCTAGCACAGATACGCAGTATTTT.

Here the CDR3 reads CASSPRQNTEAFF. The CDR3 nucleotides read TGCGCCAGCAGCCCCCGACAGAACACTGAAGCTTTCTTT. The genes are TRBV4-1 and TRBJ1-1; no clear D. Germline CDR1 MGHRA, CDR2 YSYEKL. The CDR3 contains 13 residues. The germline V and J ends were trimmed by 4 bases and 1 base, with 7 bases remaining between them.

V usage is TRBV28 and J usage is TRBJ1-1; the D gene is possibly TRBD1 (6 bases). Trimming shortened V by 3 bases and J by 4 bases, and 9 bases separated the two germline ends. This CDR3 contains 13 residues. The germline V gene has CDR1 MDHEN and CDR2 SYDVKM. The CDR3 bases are TGTGCCAGCAGTTTGGCAGGGGTCACTGAAGCTTTCTTT. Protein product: CASSLAGVTEAFF.

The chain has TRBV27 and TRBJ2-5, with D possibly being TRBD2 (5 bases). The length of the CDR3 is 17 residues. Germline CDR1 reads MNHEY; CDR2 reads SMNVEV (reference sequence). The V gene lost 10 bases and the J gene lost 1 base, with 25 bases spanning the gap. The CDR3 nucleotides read TGTGCCACCAAGGTTAGCGCCACATACCATCCCCAAGAGACCCAGTACTTC. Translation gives CATKVSATYHPQETQYF.

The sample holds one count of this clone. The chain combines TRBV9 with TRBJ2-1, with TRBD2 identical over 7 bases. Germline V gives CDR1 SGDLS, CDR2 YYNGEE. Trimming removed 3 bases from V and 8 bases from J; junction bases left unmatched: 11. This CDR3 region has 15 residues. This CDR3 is CASSARTSADDEQFF. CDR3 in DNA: TGTGCCAGCAGCGCCCGGACTAGTGCAGACGATGAGCAGTTCTTC.

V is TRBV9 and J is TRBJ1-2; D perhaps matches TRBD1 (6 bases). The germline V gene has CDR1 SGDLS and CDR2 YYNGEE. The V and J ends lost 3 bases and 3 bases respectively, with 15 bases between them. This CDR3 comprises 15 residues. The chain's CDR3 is CASSAQGKSDYGYTF. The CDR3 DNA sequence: TGTGCCAGCAGCGCTCAGGGGAAGTCGGACTATGGCTACACCTTC.